This paragraph reports one T cell receptor (beta chain). The antigen is undetermined. V dropped 7 bases and J dropped 11; count of bases not matched to a gene: 6. The CDR3 covers 11 residues. CDR1 is MNHNS, CDR2 SASEGT, per germline. This specimen comes from a study of radiotherapy plus CTLA-4 blockade in lung cancer. Study as a whole: Disease control was present in under 35% of patients, and objective responses in roughly 17%.

Using immunoSEQ multiplex PCR, the repertoire was profiled, and TCRdb retains in-frame clones only, with some absent. The data hold more than 30,000 clones, with approximately 70% observed a single time. Ipilimumab CTLA-4 blockade and focal radiation were given to patients with chemo-refractory metastatic non-small-cell lung cancer. Study results and limitations: Once radiotherapy plus ipilimumab had been given, TCR clones derived from tumor expanded in blood. Early blood T cell clone dynamics reportedly forecast response best, with interferon-beta.

The chain carries TRBV6-1 and TRBJ2-5, with TRBD1 identical over 8 bases. Sequencing used peripheral blood, obtained from a patient treated with radiotherapy plus ipilimumab. The sequence was obtained from a human donor with non-small cell lung cancer who had stable disease on radiotherapy plus ipilimumab. CDR3 region: CASKQGEEQYF. CDR3 DNA: TGTGCCAGCAAACAGGGGGAAGAGCAGTACTTC.